This T cell receptor beta chain appears in the sequencing data of a study of T cells expressing NK-cell markers. The overall study: It was sorted CD3+CD56+NKG2C+, CD3+CD56+NKG2C- and CD3+CD56-NKG2C+ T cells that supplied the TCR beta repertoires. Just one sequenced donor of eight was HCMV-seronegative, while seven were seropositive.

About this clonotype: Antigen specificity is unknown.

Points from the study as a whole: Whether expanded NKG2C+ T cell clones recognized HCMV stayed uncertain. These same clonotypes (in several donors) also led the CD3+CD56-NKG2C+ fraction.

This CDR3 spans 16 amino acids. CDR1 and CDR2 (germline): LGHNA, YNFKEQ. TCRdb re-called the 5' RACE reads and catalogs CDR3 proteins one per entry, DNA excluded. The sample totals approximately 460,000 distinct CDR3 sequences. The sample taken for sequencing was blood T cells: a sorted CD56 or NKG2C T cell subset, CD4+ or CD8+ T cells, or bulk PBMC T cells (not recorded which). The genes are TRBV4-2 and TRBJ2-1; TCRdb returns TRBD2, unconfirmable since there is no DNA. This clonotype originated in a woman aged 18 to 75 in good health. CDR3 loop: CASSRPTSGSYNEQFF.